What follows is one T cell receptor (beta chain) and its context. No antigen is known for it. Clones were read by immunoSEQ multiplex PCR, and TCRdb kept only the in-frame ones, dropping some. Among tens of thousands of clones listed, around 84% were seen once. Germline V gene sequence: CDR1 SGHNT, CDR2 YENEEA. Trimming took 5 bases from V and 4 from J, leaving 12 bases between them. This CDR3 contains 14 residues. The data originate from a study of cytotoxic CD8 clonotypes in ibrutinib-treated CLL. Study observations and caveats: Clonality at baseline surpassed age-matched healthy donors and tracked circulating CD8+ T-cell counts.

The rearrangement links TRBV11-3 to TRBJ2-1; D is ambiguous. The TCR sequence derives from a human donor with chronic lymphocytic leukemia. The material sequenced was PBMCs, taken at disease progression, from a patient treated with ibrutinib. CDR3 nucleotides: TGTGCCAGCAGCCCCGGCGGTAGGTACAATGAGCAGTTCTTC. Translation gives CASSPGGRYNEQFF. The whole variable domain, remainder taken from reference TRBV11-3 and TRBJ2-1, is EAGVVQSPRYKIIEKKQPVAFWCNPISGHNTLYWYLQNLGQGPELLIRYENEEAVDDSQLPKDRFSAERLKGVDSTLKIQPAELGDSAVYLCASSPGGRYNEQFFGPGTRLTVL.